Listed below are T cell receptor beta chains from one sample, sequenced in a study of T cell repertoires in cytomegalovirus infection. Via MiXCR, TCRdb re-called the reads, giving one row per CDR3 protein. The data show more than 500,000 distinct CDR3 sequences, approximately 15% seen once. The sequenced material came from CD8+ T cells from PBMCs. The receptors come from a human donor in good health (CMV status not recorded). Some clones in this sample may be carry-over from other donors' samples. The CDR3 runs from the conserved cysteine through the conserved F or W. D genes are given only for firm matches. Clone size, where shown, is once, few, many, or a class for clones that have expanded.

CDR3nt: TGCGCCAGCAGCTTGCGTCAGGTGAACACTGAAGCTTTCTTT
CDR3aa: CASSLRQVNTEAFF
v_gene: TRBV5-1
d_gene: -
j_gene: TRBJ1-1
abundance: -

CDR3nt: TGTGCCAGCAGTTTAGGACAGGGGGAGGCCGGGGAGCTGTTTTTT
CDR3aa: CASSLGQGEAGELFF
v_gene: TRBV6-5
d_gene: TRBD1
j_gene: TRBJ2-2
abundance: few

CDR3nt: TGTTCTTCTCGCGGATCGTATTCCTACGAGCAGTACTTC
CDR3aa: CSSRGSYSYEQYF
v_gene: TRBV20-1
d_gene: -
j_gene: TRBJ2-7
abundance: many

CDR3nt: TGCAGTGAACAGGGAATAGCCAAAAACATTCAGTACTTC
CDR3aa: CSEQGIAKNIQYF
v_gene: TRBV20-1
d_gene: -
j_gene: TRBJ2-4
abundance: few

CDR3nt: TGTGCCAGCAGTGATTTGAGAACAGACAGATTTGCCTCACAAGCTTTCTTT
CDR3aa: CASSDLRTDRFASQAFF
v_gene: TRBV6-1
d_gene: -
j_gene: TRBJ1-1
abundance: many

CDR3nt: TGTGCCAGCACCGACCGGGGCTATGAGCAGTTCTTC
CDR3aa: CASTDRGYEQFF
v_gene: TRBV28
d_gene: -
j_gene: TRBJ2-1
abundance: -

CDR3nt: TGTGCCAGCAGCGTAGACCCCCAGGGCTCCTACGAGCAGTACTTC
CDR3aa: CASSVDPQGSYEQYF
v_gene: TRBV9
d_gene: -
j_gene: TRBJ2-7
abundance: -

CDR3nt: TGTGCCAGCAGAGCCGACACCGCCAAAAACATTCAGTACTTC
CDR3aa: CASRADTAKNIQYF
v_gene: TRBV2
d_gene: -
j_gene: TRBJ2-4
abundance: -

CDR3nt: TGTGCCAGCAGTTGGGGTCGGACAGGGTTCTACGAGCAGTACTTC
CDR3aa: CASSWGRTGFYEQYF
v_gene: TRBV27
d_gene: TRBD1
j_gene: TRBJ2-7
abundance: -

CDR3nt: TGTGCCAGTCGGCGGGGGACCAATGAGCAGTTCTTC
CDR3aa: CASRRGTNEQFF
v_gene: TRBV27
d_gene: TRBD2
j_gene: TRBJ2-1
abundance: -

CDR3nt: TGTGCCAGCAGTTTGAGCGGGAGACTCTATGAGCAGTTCTTC
CDR3aa: CASSLSGRLYEQFF
v_gene: TRBV27
d_gene: TRBD2
j_gene: TRBJ2-1
abundance: many

CDR3nt: TGTGCCAGCAGATACGGTTATGAAGCTTTCTTT
CDR3aa: CASRYGYEAFF
v_gene: TRBV27
d_gene: -
j_gene: TRBJ1-1
abundance: few

CDR3nt: TGTGCTAGTGGTTCTGGGACTCATGGAGAGTTCTTC
CDR3aa: CASGSGTHGEFF
v_gene: TRBV12-5
d_gene: -
j_gene: TRBJ2-1
abundance: many

CDR3nt: TGTGCCAGCAGTTTACGCCGGACAGGGGGCAGCCTCAATGAGCAGTTCTTC
CDR3aa: CASSLRRTGGSLNEQFF
v_gene: TRBV6-8
d_gene: TRBD1
j_gene: TRBJ2-1
abundance: -

CDR3nt: TGTGCCAGCAGCAAAGTACCCCTCGCGAGAGCGGAGGACACCTACGAGCAGTACTTC
CDR3aa: CASSKVPLARAEDTYEQYF
v_gene: TRBV4-1
d_gene: -
j_gene: TRBJ2-7
abundance: -

CDR3nt: TGTGCCAGCAGAGGGACTAGCGGGAGTTTCTACAATGAGCAGTTCTTC
CDR3aa: CASRGTSGSFYNEQFF
v_gene: TRBV7-6
d_gene: TRBD2
j_gene: TRBJ2-1
abundance: -

CDR3nt: TGTGCCAGCAGCTTAGCGAGCGACAGGGGGCAGGGCTATGGCTACACCTTC
CDR3aa: CASSLASDRGQGYGYTF
v_gene: TRBV7-9
d_gene: TRBD1
j_gene: TRBJ1-2
abundance: few

CDR3nt: TGTGCCAGCAGTTATCAGGGAACTTATACGCAGTATTTT
CDR3aa: CASSYQGTYTQYF
v_gene: TRBV27
d_gene: -
j_gene: TRBJ2-3
abundance: -

CDR3nt: TGTGCCAGCAGCGTAGGGGGGCGTTCCCAAGAGACCCAGTACTTC
CDR3aa: CASSVGGRSQETQYF
v_gene: TRBV9
d_gene: -
j_gene: TRBJ2-5
abundance: -

CDR3nt: TGCAGTGCTAGAGAGGAACAGGGCTGGCAGCCCCAGCATTTT
CDR3aa: CSAREEQGWQPQHF
v_gene: TRBV20-1
d_gene: -
j_gene: TRBJ1-5
abundance: -

CDR3nt: TGTGCCAGTAGTATCTTCAGAGGGGACAATGAGCAGTTCTTC
CDR3aa: CASSIFRGDNEQFF
v_gene: TRBV19
d_gene: -
j_gene: TRBJ2-1
abundance: many

CDR3nt: TGTGCCAGCAGCTCAACTAGCGACCGAGAGGCAGATACGCAGTATTTT
CDR3aa: CASSSTSDREADTQYF
v_gene: TRBV7-8
d_gene: TRBD2
j_gene: TRBJ2-3
abundance: many

CDR3nt: TGTGCCAGCAGCCCCTACGGAGCTACCTACGAGCAGTACTTC
CDR3aa: CASSPYGATYEQYF
v_gene: TRBV6-1
d_gene: -
j_gene: TRBJ2-7
abundance: many

CDR3nt: TGTGCCAGCAGTTACTCAGGACTTAACTACGAGCAGTACTTC
CDR3aa: CASSYSGLNYEQYF
v_gene: TRBV6-5
d_gene: -
j_gene: TRBJ2-7
abundance: many

CDR3nt: TGCAGTGCTAGAGACGGGACGGGCTCCTACGAGCAGTACTTC
CDR3aa: CSARDGTGSYEQYF
v_gene: TRBV20-1
d_gene: -
j_gene: TRBJ2-7
abundance: -